Described below is a single TCR beta chain sequence and its context. Antigen: not known. Measured with immunoSEQ multiplex PCR; TCRdb has only the in-frame clones, and not every one. This table holds tens of thousands of clones, 80% found once. The data were taken from a study of OX40 agonist ivuxolimab in advanced cancers. Study-wide context: Earlier treatment with anti-PD-1, anti-PD-L1 or anti-CTLA-4 was permitted, and 35% to 40% had received some.

Germline V CDR1 and CDR2: MDHEN, SYDVKM. Between the trimmed V and J ends, which lost 6 bases and 2 bases, there was a span of 4 bases. The CDR3 spans 11 residues. General study points: Both CD4+ and CD8+ T cell populations in blood had undergone clonal expansion by week 6 at 0.1 to 3.0 mg/kg.

The sequence derives from an adult with an advanced solid tumor such as melanoma, head and neck, liver or kidney cancer. The chain carries TRBV28 and TRBJ1-2; D ambiguous. This material consisted of CD4+ or CD8+ T cells sorted from blood, taken in a trial of the OX40 agonist ivuxolimab. The CDR3 DNA reads as TGTGCCAGCAGCCCCAACTATGGCTACACCTTC. This encodes CASSPNYGYTF.